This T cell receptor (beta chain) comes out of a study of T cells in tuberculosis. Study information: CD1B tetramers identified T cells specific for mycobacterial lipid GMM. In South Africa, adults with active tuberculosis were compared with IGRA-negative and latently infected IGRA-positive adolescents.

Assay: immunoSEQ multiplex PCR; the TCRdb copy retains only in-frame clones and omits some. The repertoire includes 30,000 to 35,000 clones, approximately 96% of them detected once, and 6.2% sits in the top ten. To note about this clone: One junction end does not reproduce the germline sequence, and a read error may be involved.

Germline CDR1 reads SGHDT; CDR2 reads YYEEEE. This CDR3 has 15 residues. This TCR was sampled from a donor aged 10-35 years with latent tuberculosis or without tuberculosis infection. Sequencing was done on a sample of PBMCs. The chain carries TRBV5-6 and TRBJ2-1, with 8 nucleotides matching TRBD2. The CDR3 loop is CASGLLADSYNEQFF. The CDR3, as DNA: TGTGCCAGCGGCTTACTAGCGGACTCCTACAATGAGCAGTTCTTC.